This is a list of T cell receptor beta chains from one sample in a study of PD-1 blockade in mismatch repair-deficient tumors. Libraries were prepared by immunoSEQ multiplex PCR; TCRdb keeps only in-frame clonotypes and omits some of them. The sample lists 40,000 to 60,000 clones; over 65% were seen once. The starting material was peripheral blood, obtained 4 weeks after starting pembrolizumab. The source is an adult with mismatch repair-deficient cancer. The CDR3 runs from the conserved cysteine through the conserved F or W. Clone size is stated in some rows and not others, as once, few, many or a class when expanded.

J gene | V gene | clone size | CDR3 protein
TRBJ2-7 | TRBV19 | - | CASSTGQGSYEQYF
TRBJ2-7 | TRBV7-8 | - | CASSLGRDLEQYF
TRBJ2-1 | TRBV25-1 | - | CASSLGLPEYNEQFF
TRBJ2-2 | TRBV6-4 | - | CASSPGTNGELFF
TRBJ2-3 | TRBV29-1 | - | CSVEAAGADTQYF
TRBJ1-2 | TRBV7-9 | few | CASSLRAGGYTF
TRBJ2-2 | TRBV5-4 | - | CASSPLANANTGELFF
TRBJ1-1 | TRBV13 | - | CASSLYHRGTEAFF
TRBJ2-7 | TRBV6-1 | - | CASSGQKQGAREQYF
TRBJ1-5 | TRBV28 | few | CAIQAGEQPQHF
TRBJ1-2 | TRBV2 | once | CASRRRVANYGYTF
TRBJ2-1 | TRBV19 | - | CASSSTGSTYNEQFF
TRBJ2-3 | TRBV11-2 | - | CASSPGRRTDTQYF
TRBJ1-1 | TRBV29-1 | - | CSGKGQHIEAFF
TRBJ1-1 | TRBV5-1 | - | CASSSVTGQSTTEAFF
TRBJ1-1 | TRBV11-3 | - | CASSSDRDGKAFF
TRBJ1-2 | TRBV27 | once | CASSSSGRGLGYTF
TRBJ2-1 | TRBV11-3 | - | CASSLGNTRVPNEQFF
TRBJ2-5 | TRBV2 | - | CASSLILGGETQYF
TRBJ1-5 | TRBV7-8 | - | CASSGPLALRDQPQHF
TRBJ1-5 | TRBV27 | - | CASRDRKEGQPQHF
TRBJ2-1 | TRBV27 | - | CAIRAGGRHEQFF
TRBJ1-1 | TRBV19 | - | CASKSPGVNTEAFF
TRBJ2-7 | TRBV18 | once | CASSPPTGNVRSEQYF
TRBJ2-3 | TRBV19 | - | CASRWGASTDTQYF
TRBJ2-7 | TRBV7-2 | - | CAIPGREDEAQYF
TRBJ2-2 | TRBV10-3 | - | CAISELGSAGELFF
TRBJ2-7 | TRBV7-9 | - | CASSWGGSGNEQYF
TRBJ2-2 | TRBV5-4 | - | CASSLDYTGTAGELFF